The T cell receptor (beta chain) described here comes from a study of T cells in Graves' hyperthyroidism and ophthalmopathy. What was amplified from RNA transcripts were TCR beta CDR3 regions. With the HTBI primer set, the TCR CDR3 went through a first round of RT-PCR. TCRdb re-called the multiplex PCR reads with MiXCR, one entry per CDR3 protein. The table lists around 300,000 distinct CDR3 sequences, about an eighth of them singletons. Uncontrolled infection, other autoimmune disease, pregnancy or lactation disqualified patients from enrolment. This clonotype was observed at least ten times. Its specificity is unknown. Study-wide findings and caveats: Classification by a 13 V-J model distinguished ophthalmopathy from stable hyperthyroidism.

The CDR3 runs 16 residues. Germline V lookup: CDR1 SQVTM, CDR2 ANQGSEA. Trimming took off 3 bases at V and 4 bases at J, with 19 bases between the two ends. V is TRBV29-1 and J is TRBJ2-1; D may be TRBD1 or TRBD2 (5 bases each). This sequence was found in a young woman with Graves' hyperthyroidism that later progressed to Graves' ophthalmopathy. Sequencing input: blood. The CDR3, as DNA: TGCAGCGTTGACGTCCAGGGCCGTCGGGGATACAATGAGCAGTTCTTC. This codes for CSVDVQGRRGYNEQFF.